The text below deals with one T cell receptor (beta chain). Its antigen specificity is not known. No much larger clonotype is one base removed from it; base qualities were not supplied. TCRbeta CDR3 regions were amplified from genomic DNA using the immunoSEQ Assay, a bias-controlled multiplex PCR. From the authors' description of their analysis: The number of nucleated cells in each sample was estimated from the amplification of reference gene primers within the assay. To quantify the absolute abundance of each unique TCRbeta CDR3 rearrangement, sequence reads were collapsed and filtered. For each sample, productive Simpson clonality was calculated by taking the square root of Simpson's diversity index across productive rearrangements. This immuneACCESS table, as held by TCRdb, lists in-frame sequences with V and J called but not all clones. Of the missing ones, under half trace to an unresolved V gene in checked studies; the others have no known cause. The V and J calls and the clone size are those of that table, but D and trimming were determined from the DNA. The sample table lists hundreds of thousands of clones, 80% to 90% of them with a count of one. The ten largest clonotypes hold around 1.1% of the sample.

The data were obtained in a study of blood T cell repertoires in COVID-19 (dated by TCRdb to the early 2020s). In terms of the full investigation: Collaborator samples came from the United States, Italy and Spain and covered acute and convalescent phases of COVID-19. Deeply sampled blood TCRbeta repertoires from subjects exposed to, actively infected with, or recovered from COVID-19 were included in the dataset. The sample metadata nearly always contained a de-identified subject ID, COVID-19 status, age in years and sex. Where HLA class I and class II types were available, the types were taken from metadata supplied by the sample provider, not from assay-based typing. The material from the prospective study consisted of cDNA or gDNA derived from T cells, B-cell-depleted T cells, or PBMCs. The samples were drawn from two sources: the first 160 participants of the ongoing ImmuneRACE study, and some 1,300 subjects contributed by 6 global collaborators. The repertoires were released in a freely available public database intended as a resource for research on the immune response to SARS-CoV-2. Findings and caveats that apply to the study as a whole: Clinical and demographic metadata were provided uncurated, with the amount varying by source and participant.

Including the terminal cysteine and phenylalanine, the CDR3 comprises 14 residues. The only DNA kept is the CDR3, 42 bases in frame from the first base. The germline V gene provides CDR1 MNHEY and CDR2 SVGEGT. V drops 1 base and J drops 8 bases, leaving 14 bases in between. Enrolling through a virtual design, the prospective study's participants ranged in age from about 18 to 89 years and lived across around 25 United States geographic areas. To assign participants to cohorts, the prospective study relied on clinical history that participants themselves reported in a screening survey and a study questionnaire. ImmuneRACE Cohort 3 recovered participants were defined by two consecutive negative NP/OP PCR tests, healthcare professional clearance, or symptom resolution. In the prospective study, mobile phlebotomists collected whole blood, serum and a nasopharyngeal or oropharyngeal swab from each participant. Over an approximately 2-month period, participants in the prospective study had the option of providing additional blood draws and questionnaires. Prospective study blood samples were shipped either frozen or at room temperature before DNA extraction.

The clonotype was recovered from a man younger than 40 who had recovered from COVID-19. The rearrangement combines TRBV6-2 or TRBV6-3 with TRBJ1-2; TRBD1 could be the D gene, as 6 bases match. Sequenced input: PBMCs or T cells enriched from blood (not recorded which). The CDR3 protein sequence reads: CASSYWTADTGYTF. Here is the DNA: TGTGCCAGCAGTTACTGGACAGCCGATACCGGCTACACCTTC.